The T cell receptor beta chain described here comes from a study of blood T cell repertoires in COVID-19. Study-level background: Researchers got acute and convalescent COVID-19 samples from the United States, Italy and Spain. The analysed material was cDNA or gDNA that came from T cells, B-cell-depleted T cells, or PBMCs.

In this sample, this clone turned up a few times. Produced via immunoSEQ multiplex PCR; TCRdb's table is partial and in-frame only. The table has approximately 300,000 clones, 90% seen once. Trimming shortened V by 2 bases and J by 8 bases, and 10 bases separated the two germline ends. Germline V lookup: CDR1 SGHKS, CDR2 YYEKEE (reference sequence). The CDR3 loop spans 12 amino acids. Living in under 30 US areas, the participants were between about 18 and 95 years of age. Researchers sorted participants into cohorts using their self-reported clinical history. This chain uses TRBV5-5 with TRBJ1-2, with D perhaps TRBD1 (6 bases). The source is a man between 60 and 75 years old who had recovered from COVID-19. The sequencing sample was made of PBMCs or T cells enriched from blood (not recorded which). CDR3 nucleotide sequence: TGTGCCAGCAGCTTAGGGGGTTACGGCTACACCTTC. Residues: CASSLGGYGYTF.